This T cell receptor beta chain was identified in a study of shared clonotypes between healthy human individuals. The wider study: CD4 naive cells filled three plates per donor, CD4 memory three, CD8 naive two and CD8 memory one.

The study drew its donors from healthy HIV-negative adults without recent acute infections or vaccinations. The donors, all of them Caucasian adults, lived in Nashville, Tennessee. The assay was carried out at the deep level. Here immunoSEQ multiplex PCR was the method, and the copy in TCRdb shows in-frame clones only, minus some. The sample shows some 700,000 clones, 90% of them seen only once. The CDR3 length is 13 residues. Germline lookup yields CDR1 MGHRA and CDR2 YSYEKL. V lost 3 bases, J lost 1 base, and 3 bases lay in between. This clone was counted once. The TCR originated in a man aged 18 to 30 in good health. Some clones in this sample may be carry-over from other donors' samples. Sequencing input: memory CD8+ T cells from PBMCs. Indicated subset: CD45RO+ cells pooled with CCR7-negative TemRA cells. The V call is TRBV4-1, the J call TRBJ2-2; D not resolved. This CDR3 reads CASSHRNTGELFF. DNA of the CDR3: TGCGCCAGCAGCCACAGGAACACCGGGGAGCTGTTTTTT.